This T cell receptor beta chain stems from a study of T cell responses to AZD1222 COVID-19 vaccine. Study results and limitations: Spike-spanning, vaccine-associated CD4 TCRs were dominant at 160-218 and 743-854. Spike-specific TCR repertoires showed rising breadth and depth after two AZD1222 doses. White British ancestry dominated among donors, who included more females, and clonal diversity was possibly underestimated. Scientists sampled the repertoires only once the peak T cell response had passed.

The germline gives CDR1 SGHAT, CDR2 FQNNGV. This CDR3 comprises 13 residues. With V trimmed by 3 bases and J by 5 bases, 3 bases remained unmatched. Profiling relied on immunoSEQ multiplex PCR, and the TCRdb table lists in-frame clones only, not all of them. The sample has about 140,000 clones; 80% to 90% are singletons. Concerning this clone itself: Its antigen is still unknown.

This clonotype was sampled from an adult in good health. This sample comprised peripheral blood, obtained on day 0 of AZD1222 vaccination. V and J are TRBV11-2 and TRBJ1-2; TRBD1 matches 7 bases. The CDR3 is CASSLPGGYGYTF. The CDR3 nucleotides are TGTGCCAGCAGCTTGCCAGGGGGGTATGGCTACACCTTC.